This T cell receptor beta chain was sequenced during a study of shared clonotypes between healthy human individuals. Study findings and constraints: Sequencing depth was a factor that was expected to affect clonotype sharing among donors.

Of note for this clone: The antigen is not known.

Trimming took 6 bases from V and 7 from J; bases not matched to a gene: 10. The CDR3 has 15 residues. Germline V gene lookup returns CDR1 MNHEY and CDR2 SMNVEV (reference sequence). Method: immunoSEQ multiplex PCR; TCRdb's copy keeps in-frame clones and lacks some. This table has 500,000 to 700,000 clones, about 95% appearing once. CD8 cells regarded as naive lacked CD45RO, were positively chosen for CCR7, and omitted terminally differentiated effector memory CD45RA+ cells. The chain links TRBV27 to TRBJ1-4; TRBD1 matches at 8 bases. The clonotype was recovered from a woman aged 25-40 years in good health. The specimen sequenced was naive CD8+ T cells sorted from blood. The CDR3 protein is CASSLTQGAGEKLFF. The CDR3 coding sequence is TGTGCCAGCAGCCTAACGCAGGGGGCGGGTGAAAAACTGTTTTTT.